This entry features one T cell receptor beta chain sequence. Germline loops: CDR1 SGDLS, CDR2 YYNGEE. This CDR3 is built from 15 residues. The V segment lost 3 bases and the J segment 5 bases; nucleotides outside the gene matches: 8. These data come from a study of blood T cell dynamics during melanoma immunotherapy. Sequencing used immunoSEQ multiplex PCR; TCRdb keeps in-frame clones, though not all of them. Altogether thousands of clones are present, approximately 90% being singletons, with the ten largest covering 2.5% to 3.5%. Time point here: pre-treatment baseline. Sampling occurred pretreatment (T0) and at week 3 (W3), after cycle one of checkpoint blockade.

The sample consisted of blood, taken from a patient treated with checkpoint blockade. The sequence was collected from a human donor with melanoma. The chain joins TRBV9 to TRBJ2-1; 7 bases agree with TRBD2. Here the CDR3 DNA reads TGTGCCAGCAGCGCCGGGACTACCTACAACAATGAGCAGTTCTTC. Residues: CASSAGTTYNNEQFF.